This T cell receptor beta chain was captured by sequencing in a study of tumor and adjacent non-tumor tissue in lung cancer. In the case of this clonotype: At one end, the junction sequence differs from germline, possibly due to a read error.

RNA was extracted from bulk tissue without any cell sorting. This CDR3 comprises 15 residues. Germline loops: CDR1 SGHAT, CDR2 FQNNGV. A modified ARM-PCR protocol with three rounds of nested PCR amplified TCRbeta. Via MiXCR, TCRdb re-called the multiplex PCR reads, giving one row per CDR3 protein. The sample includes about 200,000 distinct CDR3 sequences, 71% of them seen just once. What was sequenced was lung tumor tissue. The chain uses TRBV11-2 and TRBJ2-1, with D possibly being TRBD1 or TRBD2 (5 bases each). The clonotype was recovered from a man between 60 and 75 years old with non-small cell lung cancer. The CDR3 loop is CTSSLGARGGNEQFF. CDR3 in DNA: TGTACCAGCAGCTTAGGGGCGAGGGGCGGTAATGAGCAGTTCTTC.